This T cell receptor beta chain originates from a study of shared clonotypes between healthy human individuals. Trimming took 6 bases from V and 6 from J, leaving 21 bases between them. The germline V gene encodes CDR1 SNHLY and CDR2 FYNNEI. This CDR3 has 16 residues. Only in-frame clones appear in the TCRdb table, and some are missing; sequencing was by immunoSEQ multiplex PCR. The sample consists of around 610,000 clones, 95% to 96% of them appearing once. CD45RO-negative CD8 cells positively selected for CCR7 made up the naive population, which excluded terminally differentiated effector memory CD45RA+ cells.

The gene calls are TRBV2 and TRBJ2-4; possibly TRBD1 for D (6 bases). The sequence derives from a woman aged 25 to 39 in good health. What was sequenced was naive CD8+ T cells sorted from blood. As DNA, the CDR3 is TGTGCCAGCAGCGCAGGGGTCCTTTTGTCCGCAAACATTCAGTACTTC. Protein sequence: CASSAGVLLSANIQYF.